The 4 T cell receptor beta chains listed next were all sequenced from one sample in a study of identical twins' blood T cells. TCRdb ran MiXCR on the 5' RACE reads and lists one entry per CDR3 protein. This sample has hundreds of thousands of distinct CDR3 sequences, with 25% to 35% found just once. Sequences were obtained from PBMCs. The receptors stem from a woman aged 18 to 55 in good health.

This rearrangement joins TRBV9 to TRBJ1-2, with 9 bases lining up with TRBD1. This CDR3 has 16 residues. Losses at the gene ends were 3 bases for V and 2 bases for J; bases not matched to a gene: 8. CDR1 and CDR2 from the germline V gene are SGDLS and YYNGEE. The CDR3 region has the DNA TGTGCCAGCAGCGCGGGAGCCGGGACAGGGAACTATGGCTACACCTTC. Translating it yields CASSAGAGTGNYGYTF.

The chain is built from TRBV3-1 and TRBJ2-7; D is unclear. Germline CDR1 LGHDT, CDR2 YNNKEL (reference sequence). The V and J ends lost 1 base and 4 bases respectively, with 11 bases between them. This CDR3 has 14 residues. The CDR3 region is CASSQAREWYEQYF. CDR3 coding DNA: TGTGCCAGCAGCCAAGCTAGGGAATGGTACGAGCAGTACTTC.

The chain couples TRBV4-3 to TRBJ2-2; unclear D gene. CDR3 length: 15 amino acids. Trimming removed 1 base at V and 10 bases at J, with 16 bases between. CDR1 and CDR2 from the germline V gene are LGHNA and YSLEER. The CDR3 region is CASSQAFRPPEELFF. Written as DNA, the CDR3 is TGCGCCAGCAGCCAAGCATTCCGGCCTCCCGAGGAGCTGTTTTTT.

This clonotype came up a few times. The CDR3 reads CSASHSHGNTIYF. As DNA, the CDR3 is TGCAGTGCTAGCCACTCACATGGAAACACCATATATTTT. The chain uses TRBV20-1 and TRBJ1-3; no clear D gene. The ends were cut back, 3 bases at V and 3 bases at J, with 9 bases in the middle. CDR1 and CDR2 (germline): DFQATT, SNEGSKA (reference sequence). The CDR3 loop spans 13 amino acids.